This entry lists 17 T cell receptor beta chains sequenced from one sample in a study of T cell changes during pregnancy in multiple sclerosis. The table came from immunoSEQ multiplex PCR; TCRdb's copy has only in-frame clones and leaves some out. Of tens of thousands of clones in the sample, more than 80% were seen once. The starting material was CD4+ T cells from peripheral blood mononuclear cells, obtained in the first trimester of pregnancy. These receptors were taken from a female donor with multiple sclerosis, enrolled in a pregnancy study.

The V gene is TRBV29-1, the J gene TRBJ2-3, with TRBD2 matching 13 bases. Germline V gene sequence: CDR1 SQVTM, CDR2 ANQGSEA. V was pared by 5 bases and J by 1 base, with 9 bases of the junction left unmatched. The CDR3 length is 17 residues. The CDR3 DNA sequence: TGCAGCGTTTCTGGACTAGCGGGGGATTTCGGCACAGATACGCAGTATTTT. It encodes CSVSGLAGDFGTDTQYF.

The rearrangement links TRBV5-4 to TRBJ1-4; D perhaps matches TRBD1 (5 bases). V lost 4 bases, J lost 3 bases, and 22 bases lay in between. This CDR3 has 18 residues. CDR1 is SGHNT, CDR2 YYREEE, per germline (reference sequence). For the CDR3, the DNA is TGTGCCAGCAGCACGGGGGGTTTTTTTGGGAGTGCTAATGAAAAACTGTTTTTT. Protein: CASSTGGFFGSANEKLFF.

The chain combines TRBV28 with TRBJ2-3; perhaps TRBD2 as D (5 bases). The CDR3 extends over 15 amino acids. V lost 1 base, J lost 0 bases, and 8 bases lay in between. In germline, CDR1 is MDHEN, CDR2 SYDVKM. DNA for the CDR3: TGTGCCAGCAGTTTATTTGCGGGTAGCACAGATACGCAGTATTTT. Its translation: CASSLFAGSTDTQYF.

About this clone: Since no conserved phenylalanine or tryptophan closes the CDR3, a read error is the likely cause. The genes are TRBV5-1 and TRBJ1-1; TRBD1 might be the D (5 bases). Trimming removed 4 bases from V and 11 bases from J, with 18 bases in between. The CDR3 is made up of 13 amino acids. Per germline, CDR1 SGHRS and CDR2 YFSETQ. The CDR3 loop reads CASSADSQVTAFS. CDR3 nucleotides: TGCGCCAGCAGCGCTGACAGCCAGGTAACGGCTTTCTCT.

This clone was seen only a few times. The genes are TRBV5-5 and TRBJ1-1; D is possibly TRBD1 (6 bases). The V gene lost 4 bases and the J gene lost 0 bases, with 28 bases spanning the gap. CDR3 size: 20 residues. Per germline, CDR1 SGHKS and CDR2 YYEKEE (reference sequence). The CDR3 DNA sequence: TGTGCCAGCAGCACCGGACAGCCCGGAACATCGACCGGGATGAACACTGAAGCTTTCTTT. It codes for CASSTGQPGTSTGMNTEAFF.

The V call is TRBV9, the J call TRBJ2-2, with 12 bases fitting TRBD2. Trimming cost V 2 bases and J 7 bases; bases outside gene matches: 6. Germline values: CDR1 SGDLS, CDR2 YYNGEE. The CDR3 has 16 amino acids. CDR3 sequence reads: CASSVELAGGGGELFF. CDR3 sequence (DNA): TGTGCCAGCAGCGTCGAACTAGCGGGAGGAGGCGGGGAGCTGTTTTTT.

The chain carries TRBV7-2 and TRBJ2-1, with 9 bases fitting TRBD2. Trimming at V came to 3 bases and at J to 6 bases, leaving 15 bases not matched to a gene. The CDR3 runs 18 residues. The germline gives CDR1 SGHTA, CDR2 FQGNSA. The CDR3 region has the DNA TGTGCCAGCAGCTTGGGACCGAGGCGGGAGGGCCCGGGCAATGAGCAGTTCTTC. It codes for CASSLGPRREGPGNEQFF.

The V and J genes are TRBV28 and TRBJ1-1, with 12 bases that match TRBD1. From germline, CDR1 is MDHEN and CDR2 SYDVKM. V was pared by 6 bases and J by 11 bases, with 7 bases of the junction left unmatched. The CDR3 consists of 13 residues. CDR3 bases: TGTGCCAGCAGGAGGGACAGGGGGCGAGTGGCTTTCTTT. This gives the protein CASRRDRGRVAFF.

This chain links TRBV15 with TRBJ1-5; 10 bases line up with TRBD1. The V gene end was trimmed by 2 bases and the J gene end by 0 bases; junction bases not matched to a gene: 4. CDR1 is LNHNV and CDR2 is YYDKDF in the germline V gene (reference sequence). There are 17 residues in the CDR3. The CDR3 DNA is TGTGCCACCAGCAGAAGTCGGACAGGGGGTAGCAATCAGCCCCAGCATTTT. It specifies CATSRSRTGGSNQPQHF.

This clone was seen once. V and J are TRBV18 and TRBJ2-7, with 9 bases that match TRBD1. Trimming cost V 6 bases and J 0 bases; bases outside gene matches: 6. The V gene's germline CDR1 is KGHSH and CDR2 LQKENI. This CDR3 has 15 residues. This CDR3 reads CASSRDRESSYEQYF. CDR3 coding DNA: TGTGCCAGCTCTAGGGACAGGGAAAGCTCCTACGAGCAGTACTTC.

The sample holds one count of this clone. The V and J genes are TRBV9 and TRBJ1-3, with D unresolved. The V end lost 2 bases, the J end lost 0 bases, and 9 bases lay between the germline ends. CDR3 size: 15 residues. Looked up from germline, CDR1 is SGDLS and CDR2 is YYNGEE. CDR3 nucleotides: TGTGCCAGCAGCGTGGAGGGCGCCTCTGGAAACACCATATATTTT. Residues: CASSVEGASGNTIYF.

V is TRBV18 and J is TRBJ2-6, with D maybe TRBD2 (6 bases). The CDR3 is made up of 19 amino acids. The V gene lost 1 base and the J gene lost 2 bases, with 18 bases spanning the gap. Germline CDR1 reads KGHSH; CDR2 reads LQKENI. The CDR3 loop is CASSPLSGGGTTGANVLTF. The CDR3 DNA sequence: TGTGCCAGCTCACCACTGTCCGGAGGAGGGACCACTGGGGCCAACGTCCTGACTTTC.

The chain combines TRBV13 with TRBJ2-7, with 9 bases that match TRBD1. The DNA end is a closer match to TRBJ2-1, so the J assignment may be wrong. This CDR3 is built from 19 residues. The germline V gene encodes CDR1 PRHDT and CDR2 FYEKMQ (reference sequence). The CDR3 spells CASTPYRGQLGATYNEQFF. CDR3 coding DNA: TGTGCCAGCACCCCATACAGGGGGCAACTGGGAGCGACCTACAATGAGCAGTTCTTC.

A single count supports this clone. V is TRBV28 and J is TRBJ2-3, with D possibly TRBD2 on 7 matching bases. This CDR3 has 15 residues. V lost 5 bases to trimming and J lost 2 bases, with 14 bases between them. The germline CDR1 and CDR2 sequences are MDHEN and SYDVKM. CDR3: CASSEGGGYTDTQYF. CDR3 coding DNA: TGTGCCAGCAGTGAGGGAGGGGGTTACACAGATACGCAGTATTTT. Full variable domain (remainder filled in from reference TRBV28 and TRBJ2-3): DVKVTQSSRYLVKRTGEKVFLECVQDMDHENMFWYRQDPGLGLRLIYFSYDVKMKEKGDIPEGYSVSREKKERFSLILESASTNQTSMYLCASSEGGGYTDTQYFGPGTRLTVL.

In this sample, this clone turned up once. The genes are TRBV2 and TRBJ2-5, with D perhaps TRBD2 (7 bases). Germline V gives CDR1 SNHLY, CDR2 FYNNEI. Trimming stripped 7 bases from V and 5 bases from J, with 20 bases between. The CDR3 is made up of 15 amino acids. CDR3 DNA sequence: TGTGCCAGCAAGCGGGACACCACCATCGGGGAGACCCAGTACTTC. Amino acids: CASKRDTTIGETQYF.

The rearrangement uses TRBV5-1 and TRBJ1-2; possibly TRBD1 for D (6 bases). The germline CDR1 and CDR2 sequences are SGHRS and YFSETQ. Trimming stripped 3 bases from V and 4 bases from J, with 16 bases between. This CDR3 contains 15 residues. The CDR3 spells CASSSLGGAGYGYTF. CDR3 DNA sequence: TGCGCCAGCAGCTCCCTCGGGGGGGCAGGCTATGGCTACACCTTC.

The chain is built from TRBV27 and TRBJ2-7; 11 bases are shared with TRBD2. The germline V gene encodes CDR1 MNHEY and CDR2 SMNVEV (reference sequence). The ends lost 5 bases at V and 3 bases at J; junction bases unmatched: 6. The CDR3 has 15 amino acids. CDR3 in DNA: TGTGCCAGCAGTACACTAGCGGGAGCCCTCTACGAGCAGTACTTC. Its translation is CASSTLAGALYEQYF.